In this sample, the clone carrying this T cell receptor beta chain turned up many times. The time point was: blood at routine non-recurrence follow-up after resection. Whole RNA from tumor, nontumor lung or frozen PBMC was sequenced unsorted. This record comes from a study of spatial heterogeneity in lung cancer. Turning to the study itself: Where present, follow-up PBMC were sequenced a median of roughly two years after resection.

Germline CDR1 and CDR2: SGHRS and YFSETQ. The CDR3 covers 16 residues. Trimming took off 0 bases at V and 0 bases at J, with 12 bases between the two ends. In TCRdb, the 5' RACE reads were re-called with MiXCR into one record per CDR3 protein. The sample has 35,000 to 45,000 distinct CDR3 sequences; around 7.6% are singletons. The genes are TRBV5-1 and TRBJ1-1; no firm D call. Here the sequenced sample was PBMCs, taken at follow-up. This receptor was identified in a male donor with early-stage non-small cell lung cancer. As DNA, the CDR3 is TGCGCCAGCAGCTTGGAGGCCCGGTGGATGAACACTGAAGCTTTCTTT. It translates to CASSLEARWMNTEAFF.